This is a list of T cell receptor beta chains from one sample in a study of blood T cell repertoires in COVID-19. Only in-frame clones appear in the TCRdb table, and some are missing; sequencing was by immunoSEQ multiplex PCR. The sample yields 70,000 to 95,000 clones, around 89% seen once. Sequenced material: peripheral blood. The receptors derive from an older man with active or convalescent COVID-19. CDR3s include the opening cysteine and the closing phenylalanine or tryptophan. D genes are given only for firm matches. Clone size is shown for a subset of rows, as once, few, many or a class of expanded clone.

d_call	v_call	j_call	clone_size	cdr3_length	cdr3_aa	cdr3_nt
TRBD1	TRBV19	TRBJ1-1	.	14	CASSVQGALTEAFF	TGTGCCAGTAGTGTACAGGGGGCTCTTACTGAAGCTTTCTTT
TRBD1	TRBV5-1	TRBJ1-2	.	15	CASSSGQGIMYGYTF	TGCGCCAGCAGCTCCGGACAGGGTATAATGTATGGCTACACCTTC
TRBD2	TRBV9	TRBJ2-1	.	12	CASSVARGDQFF	TGTGCCAGCAGCGTAGCGCGGGGGGATCAGTTCTTC
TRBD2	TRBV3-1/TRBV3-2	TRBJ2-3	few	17	CASGGTSGRAATDTQYF	TGTGCCAGCGGGGGGACTAGCGGGAGGGCCGCGACAGATACGCAGTATTTT
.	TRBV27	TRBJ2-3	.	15	CASSLTWTNTDTQYF	TGTGCCAGCAGTTTAACTTGGACTAACACAGATACGCAGTATTTT
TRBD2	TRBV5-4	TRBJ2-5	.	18	CASSWGTSGRDTRETQYF	TGTGCCAGCAGCTGGGGGACTAGCGGGAGGGATACCAGGGAGACCCAGTACTTC
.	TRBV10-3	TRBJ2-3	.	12	CAISGRADTQYF	TGTGCCATCAGTGGGAGAGCAGATACGCAGTATTTT
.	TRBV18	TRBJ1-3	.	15	CASSPGLTSGNTIYF	TGTGCCAGCTCACCCGGACTGACTTCTGGAAACACCATATATTTT
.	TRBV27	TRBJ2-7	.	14	CASSFGDSSYEQYF	TGTGCCAGCAGTTTCGGAGACAGCAGCTACGAGCAGTACTTC
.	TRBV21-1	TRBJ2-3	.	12	CASSLTSSTQYF	TGTGCCAGCAGCCTGACTAGCTCTACGCAGTATTTT
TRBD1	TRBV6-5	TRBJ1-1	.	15	CASKDTGVVGTEAFF	TGTGCCAGCAAAGATACAGGGGTTGTGGGCACTGAAGCTTTCTTT
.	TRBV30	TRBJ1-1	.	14	CASFPGVYYTEAFF	TGTGCCTCCTTCCCCGGGGTATACTACACTGAAGCTTTCTTT
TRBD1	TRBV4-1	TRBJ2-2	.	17	CASSHRGGGSNTGELFF	TGCGCCAGCAGCCATCGAGGGGGCGGTTCGAACACCGGGGAGCTGTTTTTT